A single sample is the source of the 28 T cell receptor beta chains below, sequenced in a study of blood T cell repertoires in COVID-19. TCRdb's copy holds only in-frame clones and misses some; the assay was immunoSEQ multiplex PCR. The table shows about 40,000 clones, with about 86% occurring only once. Source material: peripheral blood. The receptors were gathered from a human donor with acute or convalescent COVID-19. The donor label of this sample is uncertain.

The chain recombines TRBV12-3 or TRBV12-4 with TRBJ2-7; no firm D call. Trimming took 0 bases from V and 7 from J, leaving 7 bases between them. The CDR3 is 12 amino acids. The CDR3: CASSLAQKEQYF. Here the CDR3 DNA reads TGTGCCAGCAGTTTAGCACAGAAGGAGCAGTACTTC.

The CDR3 coding sequence is TGCAGTGCTAGTGGGCAGGGTAATTCCTACGAGCAGTACTTC. Translation: CSASGQGNSYEQYF. J is TRBJ2-7 and V is TRBV20-1, with D perhaps matching TRBD1 (5 bases). CDR3 length: 14 residues. Germline V gene data show CDR1 as DFQATT and CDR2 as SNEGSKA (reference sequence). Trimming left V 3 bases short and J 1 base short, with 13 bases between.

This clone was observed a handful of times. The rearrangement links TRBV2 to TRBJ2-1; no definite D call. The V gene lost 4 bases and the J gene lost 9 bases, with 7 bases spanning the gap. Germline CDR1 reads SNHLY; CDR2 reads FYNNEI. The CDR3 extends over 11 amino acids. The CDR3 sequence is CASSAEFEQFF. For the CDR3, the DNA is TGTGCCAGCAGTGCCGAGTTTGAGCAGTTCTTC.

This clone was observed a handful of times. CDR3 in amino acids: CASRGLLGATDTQYF. CDR3 bases: TGTGCCAGCAGGGGACTACTAGGCGCCACAGATACGCAGTATTTT. The chain joins TRBV6-5 to TRBJ2-3; the match to TRBD2 covers 7 bases. The germline gives CDR1 MNHEY, CDR2 SVGAGI. V dropped 6 bases and J dropped 2; count of bases not matched to a gene: 8. There are 15 residues in the CDR3.

The rearrangement links TRBV28 to TRBJ2-1; 12 positions agree with TRBD2. The ends lost 1 base at V and 7 bases at J; junction bases unmatched: 14. Germline values: CDR1 MDHEN, CDR2 SYDVKM. The length of the CDR3 is 19 residues. The CDR3 is CASSLYPRGLAGGQNEQFF. In DNA, the CDR3 is TGTGCCAGCAGTTTATACCCCCGCGGGCTAGCGGGAGGGCAGAATGAGCAGTTCTTC.

This clone was picked up a small number of times. The genes are TRBV5-6 and TRBJ2-2; TRBD1 might be the D (5 bases). The CDR3 extends over 14 amino acids. The germline gives CDR1 SGHDT, CDR2 YYEEEE. Trimming pared 2 bases from V and 7 bases from J, leaving 12 bases between. The CDR3 sequence is CASSFVRDGGELFF. CDR3 DNA sequence: TGTGCCAGCAGCTTTGTCAGGGATGGCGGGGAGCTGTTTTTT.

The chain has TRBV7-8 and TRBJ2-2, with D unclear. Germline V gene data show CDR1 as SGHVS and CDR2 as FQNEAQ. This CDR3 contains 13 residues. Trimming stripped 5 bases from V and 8 bases from J, with 12 bases between. The CDR3 DNA sequence: TGTGCCAGCAGCCCACAAGAGGCTGGGGAGCTGTTTTTT. It is translated as CASSPQEAGELFF.

CDR3 protein: CAWRDISSYNEQFF. DNA for the CDR3: TGTGCCTGGAGGGACATAAGCTCCTACAATGAGCAGTTCTTC. The chain carries TRBV30 and TRBJ2-1; a weak D match, TRBD1 (5 bases). With 3 bases removed from V and 0 bases from J, the gap between germline ends came to 9 bases. CDR1 and CDR2 (germline): GTSNPN, SVGIG (reference sequence). This CDR3 has 14 residues.

The chain combines TRBV7-2 with TRBJ2-2, with D unresolved. The V end lost 2 bases, the J end lost 4 bases, and 11 bases lay between the germline ends. Germline assignment: CDR1 SGHTA and CDR2 FQGNSA. The CDR3 runs 15 residues. The CDR3 DNA follows: TGTGCCAGCAGCTTATCCCCTATTGGCACCGGGGAGCTGTTTTTT. The encoded protein is CASSLSPIGTGELFF.

This rearrangement joins TRBV7-9 to TRBJ1-4; 7 nucleotides line up with TRBD1. Losses at the gene ends were 4 bases for V and 2 bases for J; bases not matched to a gene: 7. The germline V gene has CDR1 SEHNR and CDR2 FQNEAQ (reference sequence). The CDR3 spans 16 residues. In nucleotides, the CDR3 is TGTGCCAGCAGCTGGGGACAGCCTCGTACTAATGAAAAACTGTTTTTT. This translates into CASSWGQPRTNEKLFF.

This chain connects TRBV7-8 to TRBJ2-5; tentatively, D is TRBD2 (6 bases). Germline CDR1 SGHVS, CDR2 FQNEAQ. The ends were cut back, 8 bases at V and 5 bases at J, with 15 bases in the middle. This CDR3 spans 13 amino acids. The CDR3 is CASYPSGGETQYF. CDR3 coding DNA: TGTGCCAGCTACCCCAGCGGAGGGGAGACCCAGTACTTC.

This chain uses TRBV5-1 with TRBJ2-7; D remains unclear. Trimming stripped 0 bases from V and 6 bases from J, with 7 bases between. Germline V gene data show CDR1 as SGHRS and CDR2 as YFSETQ. The CDR3 contains 12 residues. CDR3 sequence: CASSLGGAEQYF. The CDR3, as DNA: TGCGCCAGCAGCTTGGGAGGAGCCGAGCAGTACTTC.

The chain recombines TRBV19 with TRBJ2-6, with a weak D call TRBD1 (6 bases). Per the germline V gene, CDR1 is LNHDA and CDR2 is SQIVND (reference sequence). Trimming took off 6 bases at V and 4 bases at J, with 13 bases between the two ends. This CDR3 region has 15 residues. CDR3 sequence: CASRNREIGANVLTF. The DNA of the CDR3 is TGTGCCAGTAGGAACAGGGAAATAGGGGCCAACGTCCTGACTTTC. The whole variable domain, remainder taken from reference TRBV19 and TRBJ2-6, is DGGITQSPKYLFRKEGQNVTLSCEQNLNHDAMYWYRQDPGQGLRLIYYSQIVNDFQKGDIAEGYSVSREKKESFPLTVTSAQKNPTAFYLCASRNREIGANVLTFGAGSRLTVL.

As for this clone: One junction end does not reproduce the germline sequence, and a read error may be involved. The rearrangement links TRBV5-8 to TRBJ1-2; D is uncertain. The germline V gene has CDR1 SGHTS and CDR2 YDEGEE. The CDR3 runs to 12 residues. The CDR3 bases are TGTGCCAGCAGCTGGTCGAGGATCGAGCTGAGCTTC. Translation: CASSWSRIELSF.

As DNA, the CDR3 is TGCGCCAGCAGCTCGGGAAAGCCGAACACTGAAGCTTTCTTT. Translation: CASSSGKPNTEAFF. This chain uses TRBV5-1 with TRBJ1-1; no firm D call. Germline-derived CDR1 and CDR2 are SGHRS and YFSETQ. The CDR3 is made up of 14 amino acids. Trimming stripped 3 bases from V and 1 base from J, with 10 bases between.

CDR3 loop: CASSYRDTTEAFF. The DNA for the CDR3 is TGTGCCAGCAGTTATCGGGACACGACTGAAGCTTTCTTT. The chain employs TRBV6-2 or TRBV6-3 and TRBJ1-1, with D possibly matching TRBD1 (6 bases). With 3 bases removed from V and 5 bases from J, the gap between germline ends came to 10 bases. Germline V gene sequence: CDR1 MNHEY, CDR2 SVGEGT. The CDR3 contains 13 residues.

The V call is TRBV7-2, the J call TRBJ1-1, with TRBD1 matching over 8 bases. This CDR3 contains 14 residues. With 5 bases clipped from V and 2 bases from J, the junction kept 4 bases outside the gene matches. Germline V CDR1 and CDR2: SGHTA, FQGNSA. DNA of the CDR3: TGTGCCAGCAGCACCGGACAGGGCAACACTGAAGCTTTCTTT. Amino acids: CASSTGQGNTEAFF.

The rearrangement joins TRBV19 to TRBJ1-2, with D perhaps TRBD1 (5 bases). The CDR3 is 12 residues long. Deletions cut 1 base from V and 5 bases from J, with 5 bases between. Germline loops: CDR1 LNHDA, CDR2 SQIVND (reference sequence). CDR3 in amino acids: CASSIGQYGYTF. CDR3 nucleotides: TGTGCCAGTAGTATAGGACAGTATGGCTACACCTTC.

V and J are TRBV7-3 and TRBJ1-1; tentative D call: TRBD1 (6 bases). Germline CDR1 SGHTA, CDR2 FQGTGA. V was shortened by 5 bases and J by 0 bases, with 13 bases between the two germline ends. This CDR3 is built from 15 residues. The CDR3 loop reads CASSADRSLNTEAFF. The CDR3 bases are TGTGCCAGCAGCGCCGACAGGAGCTTGAACACTGAAGCTTTCTTT.

The V and J genes are TRBV6-5 and TRBJ1-1; 7 bases align to TRBD1. V lost 7 bases and J lost 1; bases outside the gene matches: 9. Germline CDR1 reads MNHEY; CDR2 reads SVGAGI. CDR3 length equals 15 residues. The CDR3 DNA follows: TGTGCCAGCACTCCACAGGGGTTCCCGAACACTGAAGCTTTCTTT. Amino acids: CASTPQGFPNTEAFF.

The rearrangement links TRBV6-1 to TRBJ1-2, with D possibly being TRBD1 (5 bases). Trimming cost V 5 bases and J 6 bases, with 10 bases left between them. This CDR3 is built from 12 residues. From germline, CDR1 is MNHNS and CDR2 SASEGT. CDR3 sequence: CASSTGGDGYTF. In DNA, the CDR3 is TGTGCCAGCAGTACTGGGGGGGATGGCTACACCTTC.

The genes are TRBV5-1 and TRBJ1-4; D not resolved. The germline gives CDR1 SGHRS, CDR2 YFSETQ. V lost 5 bases to trimming and J lost 0 bases, with 17 bases between them. This CDR3 has 17 amino acids. The chain's CDR3 is CASRGAITVSTNEKLFF. The CDR3 DNA is TGCGCCAGCAGGGGAGCTATTACAGTATCAACTAATGAAAAACTGTTTTTT.

Here the CDR3 reads CASSLRGFRNTGELFF. The CDR3 DNA sequence: TGTGCCAGCAGCTTACGGGGGTTTCGGAACACCGGGGAGCTGTTTTTT. The chain is built from TRBV11-2 and TRBJ2-2; a possible D gene is TRBD2 (6 bases). The V end was cut by 2 bases, the J end by 1 base, with 11 bases between. The CDR3 spans 16 residues. In germline, CDR1 is SGHAT, CDR2 FQNNGV.

V gene TRBV6-5 combines with J gene TRBJ1-1; TRBD1 matches at 7 bases. The CDR3 has 13 amino acids. V gave up 7 bases and J gave up 6 bases; unmatched junction bases: 8. The V gene's germline CDR1 is MNHEY and CDR2 SVGAGI. The CDR3 spells CASIGGGQPEAFF. The CDR3 DNA reads as TGTGCCAGCATTGGAGGGGGACAGCCTGAAGCTTTCTTT.

This clone was found a few times. The rearrangement uses TRBV15 and TRBJ1-1, with D maybe TRBD1 (6 bases). This CDR3 contains 14 residues. Trimming pared 5 bases from V and 0 bases from J, leaving 10 bases between. Germline lookup yields CDR1 LNHNV and CDR2 YYDKDF (reference sequence). CDR3 in amino acids: CATSFTGMNTEAFF. In DNA form, the CDR3 reads TGTGCCACCAGCTTCACAGGGATGAACACTGAAGCTTTCTTT.

The genes are TRBV5-6 and TRBJ2-2; TRBD2 might be the D (5 bases). This CDR3 has 17 amino acids. V was trimmed by 4 bases and J by 5 bases, leaving 21 bases between them. Germline CDR1 and CDR2: SGHDT and YYEEEE. The DNA for the CDR3 is TGTGCCAGCAGCGTTAGAACCTCTCGGGGTCTTACCGGGGAGCTGTTTTTT. Translation gives CASSVRTSRGLTGELFF.

The V call is TRBV18, the J call TRBJ1-2; 7 bases are shared with TRBD1. This CDR3 spans 17 amino acids. Germline V lookup: CDR1 KGHSH, CDR2 LQKENI. The trim removed 6 bases at V and 2 bases at J, leaving 15 bases unmatched. The CDR3 DNA is TGTGCCAGCTCCCCCCCCAATGGGGCAGGGGGGAACTATGGCTACACCTTC. Translating it yields CASSPPNGAGGNYGYTF. Using reference TRBV18 and TRBJ1-2 for the parts outside the CDR3, the full variable domain is NAGVMQNPRHLVRRRGQEARLRCSPMKGHSHVYWYRQLPEEGLKFMVYLQKENIIDESGMPKERFSAEFPKEGPSILRIQQVVRGDSAAYFCASSPPNGAGGNYGYTFGSGTRLTVV.

The rearrangement uses TRBV27 and TRBJ1-2, with D maybe TRBD1 (6 bases). This CDR3 spans 16 amino acids. Trimming removed 2 bases from V and 4 bases from J, with 17 bases in between. The germline V gene encodes CDR1 MNHEY and CDR2 SMNVEV (reference sequence). CDR3 DNA sequence: TGTGCCAGCAGTTTAAGGGGGGGTGGGGTCGGCTATGGCTACACCTTC. Amino acids: CASSLRGGGVGYGYTF.